These 21 T cell receptor beta chains came from one sample sequenced in a study of spatial heterogeneity in lung cancer. TCRdb re-derived calls from the 5' RACE reads in MiXCR, one entry per CDR3 protein. This sample carries 20,000 or so distinct CDR3 sequences, 3% to 3.5% of them seen once, and the ten largest clones take around 26%. Described time point: sample taken at primary tumor resection. Unsorted whole RNA of tumor, nontumor lung or frozen PBMC was sequenced. The sequencing used PBMCs, collected at surgery. The receptors originated from a female donor with early-stage non-small cell lung cancer.

This clonotype was counted at least ten times. The rearrangement links TRBV6-5 to TRBJ1-3; no reliable D call. The CDR3 consists of 15 residues. Deletions cut 3 bases from V and 0 bases from J, with 9 bases between. The germline gives CDR1 MNHEY, CDR2 SVGAGI. CDR3 amino acids: CASSYNDRSGNTIYF. CDR3 sequence (DNA): TGTGCCAGCAGTTATAACGACCGCTCTGGAAACACCATATATTTT.

This clonotype was observed at least ten times. This rearrangement joins TRBV7-3 to TRBJ2-3; D may be TRBD2 (5 bases). Germline V gives CDR1 SGHTA, CDR2 FQGTGA. The CDR3 is 14 residues long. With 5 bases removed from V and 6 bases from J, the gap between germline ends came to 15 bases. The CDR3 loop is CASSEGLPGDTQYF. Written as DNA, the CDR3 is TGTGCCAGCAGCGAAGGACTGCCTGGGGATACGCAGTATTTT.

There are many counts of this clonotype. The rearrangement joins TRBV27 to TRBJ2-5; the D call may be TRBD1 or TRBD2 (5 bases each). The CDR3 consists of 15 residues. V was clipped by 4 bases and J by 5 bases, with 17 bases between them. From germline, CDR1 is MNHEY and CDR2 SMNVEV (reference sequence). CDR3 nucleotides: TGTGCCAGCAGTTCCCCCCAGAGAGGGGCGGAGACCCAGTACTTC. Translating gives CASSSPQRGAETQYF.

Many counts were recorded for this clonotype. The chain has TRBV12-3 or TRBV12-4 and TRBJ2-1; D is undetermined. This CDR3 comprises 15 residues. Between the trimmed V and J ends, which lost 3 bases and 0 bases, there was a span of 9 bases. CDR3 in DNA: TGTGCCAGCAGTTTGAACGATGGCTCCTACAATGAGCAGTTCTTC. Translation: CASSLNDGSYNEQFF.

This clonotype was counted at least ten times. This sequence joins TRBV10-3 and TRBJ2-3; 10 bases align to TRBD2. Trimming removed 6 bases from V and 2 bases from J; junction bases left unmatched: 5. Germline lookup yields CDR1 ENHRY and CDR2 SYGVKD. The CDR3 covers 15 residues. The CDR3 DNA is TGTGCCATCAGGGAACTAGCGGGATACACAGATACGCAGTATTTT. Its translation: CAIRELAGYTDTQYF.

This clonotype was picked up many times. The rearrangement links TRBV28 to TRBJ2-7; perhaps TRBD2 as D (5 bases). V dropped 6 bases and J dropped 6 bases, with 21 bases sitting between them. CDR3 length: 15 residues. The V gene's germline CDR1 is MDHEN and CDR2 SYDVKM. The CDR3 sequence: CASSTTPEVDGEQYF. The CDR3 DNA sequence: TGTGCCAGCAGCACCACCCCGGAGGTGGATGGCGAGCAGTACTTC.

In this sample, this clonotype turned up many times. J is TRBJ2-3 and V is TRBV27; D call uncertain. Trimming pared 5 bases from V and 4 bases from J, leaving 13 bases between. Germline CDR1 and CDR2: MNHEY and SMNVEV (reference sequence). This CDR3 contains 14 residues. CDR3 nucleotide sequence: TGTGCCAGCAGTCCCCTTCTGGGGTCAGATACGCAGTATTTT. As protein: CASSPLLGSDTQYF.

In this sample, this clonotype turned up a few times. The rearrangement joins TRBV6-5 to TRBJ2-7, with D perhaps matching TRBD2 (6 bases). The CDR3 runs 13 residues. Germline V gene lookup returns CDR1 MNHEY and CDR2 SVGAGI. V shed 3 bases and J shed 6 bases, with 12 bases lying between them. For the CDR3, the DNA is TGTGCCAGCAGTTATAGCGGACGCCTCGAGCAGTACTTC. It encodes CASSYSGRLEQYF.

The gene calls are TRBV5-1 and TRBJ2-3; the match to TRBD1 covers 7 bases. Germline V gene lookup returns CDR1 SGHRS and CDR2 YFSETQ. This CDR3 is 16 amino acids long. The V segment lost 4 bases and the J segment 1 base; nucleotides outside the gene matches: 9. CDR3 nucleotides: TGCGCCAGCAGCACAACACAGGGGTGGGGCACAGATACGCAGTATTTT. It encodes CASSTTQGWGTDTQYF.

A note on this clonotype: A much larger clonotype is one base distant, so this may be a read error. V and J are TRBV28 and TRBJ2-7; D may match TRBD1 or TRBD2 (7 bases each). CDR3 length: 12 amino acids. The germline gives CDR1 MDHEN, CDR2 SYDVKM. As DNA, the CDR3 is TGTGTCAGGGGGGGACAGCTCTACGAGCAGTACTTC. Its protein is CVRGGQLYEQYF.

This clonotype was counted ten times or more. This chain joins TRBV11-2 and TRBJ1-5; D unclear. Germline V gene lookup returns CDR1 SGHAT and CDR2 FQNNGV. The CDR3 consists of 13 residues. Trimming took 2 bases from V and 9 from J, leaving 11 bases between them. This chain's CDR3 is CASSLSRGRPQHF. Written as DNA, the CDR3 is TGTGCCAGCAGCTTAAGTCGCGGGCGGCCCCAGCATTTT.

This clonotype was detected many times. The chain combines TRBV27 with TRBJ2-1; 7 bases are a match to TRBD2. J gave up 7 bases and V 2 bases, and 2 bases lay outside the gene matches. The germline gives CDR1 MNHEY, CDR2 SMNVEV (reference sequence). This CDR3 is 13 amino acids long. CDR3 residues: CASSLAGGNEQFF. CDR3 coding DNA: TGTGCCAGCAGTTTAGCCGGGGGGAATGAGCAGTTCTTC.

This clonotype showed up many times. The gene calls are TRBV20-1 and TRBJ2-1; D is possibly TRBD2 (6 bases). V shed 6 bases and J shed 2 bases, with 11 bases lying between them. This CDR3 is built from 13 residues. The germline gives CDR1 DFQATT, CDR2 SNEGSKA (reference sequence). This CDR3 is CSARRTTYNEQFF. The DNA of the CDR3 is TGCAGTGCCCGCCGGACTACCTACAATGAGCAGTTCTTC.

This clonotype was counted ten times or more. The chain carries TRBV3-1 and TRBJ2-3, with 7 bases matching TRBD2. This CDR3 is built from 14 residues. Germline loops: CDR1 LGHDT, CDR2 YNNKEL (reference sequence). V was clipped by 4 bases and J by 6 bases; unmatched bases: 7. The CDR3 nucleotides read TGTGCCAGCAGCCGCAGCGGGATGCGGGATACGCAGTATTTT. The encoded protein is CASSRSGMRDTQYF.

In this sample, this clonotype turned up many times. The CDR3, as DNA: TGCGCCAGCAGCTTGGCCGGGCAGAACACCGGGGAGCTGTTTTTT. Its translation is CASSLAGQNTGELFF. This chain uses TRBV5-1 with TRBJ2-2; D is undetermined. The germline V gene has CDR1 SGHRS and CDR2 YFSETQ. Trimming took 0 bases from V and 1 from J, leaving 7 bases between them. CDR3 size: 15 residues.

This chain links TRBV19 with TRBJ2-1; 12 bases map to TRBD2. From germline, CDR1 is LNHDA and CDR2 SQIVND (reference sequence). Unmatched junction bases numbered 5, after V lost 6 bases and J lost 2 bases. CDR3 length: 16 amino acids. The CDR3 loop is CASRPSGRATYNEQFF. The CDR3 bases are TGTGCCAGTAGGCCTAGCGGGAGGGCCACCTACAATGAGCAGTTCTTC.

The rearrangement uses TRBV28 and TRBJ2-2, with 12 nucleotides matching TRBD2. The germline V gene encodes CDR1 MDHEN and CDR2 SYDVKM. This CDR3 region has 17 residues. J was trimmed by 4 bases and V by 3 bases; bases with no gene match: 6. The CDR3 is CASSFSTSGRVTGELFF. In DNA, the CDR3 is TGTGCCAGCAGTTTCTCGACTAGCGGGAGAGTCACCGGGGAGCTGTTTTTT.

This clonotype was detected a few times. CDR3 sequence (DNA): TGTGCCAGCAGCTCCCAGGGTTCCAATCAGCCCCAGCATTTT. Amino acids: CASSSQGSNQPQHF. The chain couples TRBV7-8 to TRBJ1-5; perhaps TRBD1 as D (5 bases). Germline loops: CDR1 SGHVS, CDR2 FQNEAQ. V was trimmed by 4 bases and J by 3 bases, leaving 10 bases between them. There are 14 residues in the CDR3.

This clonotype was counted ten times or more. The V call is TRBV20-1, the J call TRBJ2-7, with 10 bases that match TRBD1. This CDR3 region has 15 residues. Per germline, CDR1 DFQATT and CDR2 SNEGSKA (reference sequence). With 3 bases clipped from V and 2 bases from J, the junction kept 7 bases outside the gene matches. The chain's CDR3 is CSASPWGQGPYEQYF. The CDR3 bases are TGCAGTGCTAGTCCCTGGGGACAGGGGCCCTACGAGCAGTACTTC.

This clonotype was detected ten times or more. The chain recombines TRBV27 with TRBJ1-6, with D possibly being TRBD1 (6 bases). This CDR3 comprises 17 residues. V lost 6 bases, J lost 0 bases, and 15 bases lay in between. The germline gives CDR1 MNHEY, CDR2 SMNVEV (reference sequence). The CDR3 loop is CASSTGWGSSYNSPLHF. The DNA of the CDR3 is TGTGCCAGCAGCACAGGGTGGGGAAGCTCCTATAATTCACCCCTCCACTTT.

This clonotype was observed at least ten times. The chain employs TRBV9 and TRBJ2-7, with D possibly being TRBD1 or TRBD2 (5 bases each). The V and J ends lost 0 bases and 2 bases respectively, with 12 bases between them. CDR3 size: 15 residues. Per the germline V gene, CDR1 is SGDLS and CDR2 is YYNGEE. This CDR3 is CASSVGMGVTYEQYF. CDR3 nucleotide sequence: TGTGCCAGCAGCGTAGGGATGGGGGTAACCTACGAGCAGTACTTC.